This paragraph covers one TCR beta chain sequence. Its antigen remains unidentified. The record has no base qualities; no much larger clone is one base away. In the paper's terms, the time point label means: baseline before first vaccination. Reading the label with the study, this specimen's treatment or condition is: meningococcal conjugate vaccine given as trial control. Vaccinee samples came from UK trials COV001 and COV002, including a single-blind randomized controlled phase 2/3 trial of AZD1222 (ChAdOx1 nCoV-19) in healthy adults. For TCRbeta chain sequencing, PBMC samples from trial participants were taken at day 0 and at day 28 after the second dose. The CDR3 regions of human TCRbeta chains were analyzed by immunosequencing. The authors' analysis ran thus. Repertoire TCRs were checked for matches against a reference library of SARS-CoV-2-specific TCRs that had been generated using the MIRA antigen-specificity platform. Breadth was defined as the fraction of unique TCRs that were SARS-CoV-2-associated, and depth was defined as the fraction of total T cells that were SARS-CoV-2-associated. Each spike-specific TCR was assigned to its reactive spike region and to a CD4 or CD8 class using the MIRA data. Log10-transformed breadth and depth values were compared by one-way ANOVA with Sidak's multiple comparisons tests. Not all clones reach the TCRdb copy of this immuneACCESS table, which keeps in-frame sequences only. Checked studies attribute under half of the gap to unresolved V genes and leave the rest unexplained. V and J calls and clone size are those listed in that table; D and trimming were worked out from the DNA. This sample is represented by 140,000 to 150,000 clones; around nine tenths of them were singletons. The biggest ten clones account for less than 3.5% of the sample.

These data come from a study of T cell responses to AZD1222 COVID-19 vaccine (dated by TCRdb to the early 2020s). About the full investigation: A total of 233 trial participants underwent TCR sequencing, of whom 207 had received two doses of AZD1222 and 26 had received two doses of the MenACWY control vaccine. Trial participants were enrolled by age into 18-55, 56-69 and 70-plus year subgroups, with roughly 160, 29 and 62 TCR-sequenced participants respectively.

V lost 3 bases and J lost 6 bases, and the count of bases not matched to a germline gene is 6. CDR1 KGHDR and CDR2 SFDVKD are derived from the germline V gene. From the cysteine through the phenylalanine, the CDR3 covers 15 amino acids. This entry keeps only the CDR3 DNA: 45 bases, framed from base 1. Paper-wide results and their limitations: Participants were mostly white British and included more females than males, and it was suggested by the authors that clonal diversity may have been underestimated. The vaccine-associated CD4 TCRs covered the entire spike protein, and the dominant responses fell in regions 160-218 and 743-854. Because no day 14 peak-response samples were available, the repertoires could be characterized only after the peak T cell response. Conclusions about previously exposed vaccinees are limited because only five to seven AZD1222 recipients were SARS-CoV-2 seropositive at baseline. Nearly half of unique spike-specific TCRs reportedly recognized epitopes outside regions mutated in the B.1.351 and B.1.1.7 variants. After two AZD1222 doses, both the breadth and the depth of spike-specific TCRs were significantly higher than at day 0 and than in MenACWY recipients. In the small 56-69-year group, the increase in depth fell short of significance, most likely because of low power.

Rearrangement joined TRBV24-1 to TRBJ1-2; TRBD1 aligns with 10 central bases. The receptor's source is an adult in good health. Sequences were derived from peripheral blood, sampled on day 0 of MenACWY control vaccination. The base sequence is TGTGCCACCAGTGATGCCGGGACAGGGGTCCATGGCTACACCTTC. Its protein reads: CATSDAGTGVHGYTF.